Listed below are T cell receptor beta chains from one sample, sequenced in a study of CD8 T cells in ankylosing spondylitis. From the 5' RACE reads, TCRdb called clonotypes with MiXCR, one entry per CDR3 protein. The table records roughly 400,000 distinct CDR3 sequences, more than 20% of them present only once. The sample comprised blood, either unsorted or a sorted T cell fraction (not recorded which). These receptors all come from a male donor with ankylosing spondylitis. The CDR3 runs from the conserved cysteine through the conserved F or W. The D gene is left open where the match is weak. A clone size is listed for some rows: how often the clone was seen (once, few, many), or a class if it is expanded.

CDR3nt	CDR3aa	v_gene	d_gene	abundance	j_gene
TGTGCCAGCAGTTTAGTGGCGGGTAGGGAAGGCACCGGGGAGCTGTTTTTT	CASSLVAGREGTGELFF	TRBV12-3/TRBV12-4	.	few	TRBJ2-2
TGTGCCAGCAGGAGCCCAGGGATATTAAACACCGGGGAGCTGTTTTTT	CASRSPGILNTGELFF	TRBV25-1	.	few	TRBJ2-2
TGTGCCACCAGTGCACAGGGAACACCCCAAGAGACCCAGTACTTC	CATSAQGTPQETQYF	TRBV24-1	.	.	TRBJ2-5
TGTGCCATCAGTGGACAGGCTGCCTACGAGCAGTACTTC	CAISGQAAYEQYF	TRBV10-3	.	.	TRBJ2-7
TGTGCCAGCAGCCGTCCACAGGGCACAGATACGCAGTATTTT	CASSRPQGTDTQYF	TRBV5-6	.	few	TRBJ2-3
TGTGCCAGCAGCTTCAAGGGGACGAAGAGCTCCTACGAGCAGTACTTC	CASSFKGTKSSYEQYF	TRBV21-1	.	few	TRBJ2-7
TGTGCCAGCAGTTACTCGATTCTTCTAGCGGGAGAAGGCCCAGATACGCAGTATTTT	CASSYSILLAGEGPDTQYF	TRBV6-2/TRBV6-3	TRBD2	.	TRBJ2-3
TGTGCCAGCAGCCATGGGCCCCGGGGCACAGATACGCAGTATTTT	CASSHGPRGTDTQYF	TRBV3-1	.	.	TRBJ2-3
TGTGCCAGCTCACCAGGTGTTACCTACGAGCAGTACTTC	CASSPGVTYEQYF	TRBV18	.	few	TRBJ2-7
TGTGCCAGCAGCTTAACGCTAGCGGCGACCGGGGAGCTGGTTTTT	CASSLTLAATGELVF	TRBV7-9	TRBD2	.	TRBJ2-2
TGTGCCAGCAAGGAGAGTGCAACTAATGAAAAACTGTTTTTT	CASKESATNEKLFF	TRBV2	.	.	TRBJ1-4
TGCAGCGTTGAAACAATGGCTAGACCCAAAAACATTCAGTACTTC	CSVETMARPKNIQYF	TRBV29-1	.	many	TRBJ2-4
TGCAGTGGGGTCGGGACAGGTTATGGCTACACCTTC	CSGVGTGYGYTF	TRBV20-1	TRBD1	.	TRBJ1-2
TGTGCCAGCAGCTCGTCAGGCGGCCTTAACTATGGCTACACCTTC	CASSSSGGLNYGYTF	TRBV7-8	.	few	TRBJ1-2
TGTGCCAGCAGTCCTCTCGGGGGACGAGCAGATACGCAGTATTTT	CASSPLGGRADTQYF	TRBV27	.	few	TRBJ2-3
TGCAGTGCTCCAAGGCCCGGGGACGACTACGAGCAGTACTTC	CSAPRPGDDYEQYF	TRBV20-1	.	.	TRBJ2-7
TGTGCCAGCAGGTGGGGGGCGTTAAACGAGCAGTACTTC	CASRWGALNEQYF	TRBV28	.	.	TRBJ2-7
TGTGCCAGCTCATCTAGCGTAGCCCAAGCCTACAATGAGCAGTTCTTC	CASSSSVAQAYNEQFF	TRBV18	.	few	TRBJ2-1
TGCGCCAGCAGCATACAGGGGGCTTACACAGATACGCAGTATTTT	CASSIQGAYTDTQYF	TRBV5-1	TRBD1	.	TRBJ2-3
TGTGCCAGCAGCTTACTAGTCGGGGAGCTGTTTTTT	CASSLLVGELFF	TRBV3-1	.	.	TRBJ2-2
TGCAGTGCAAACAGGGTGTCCGAGCAGTACTTC	CSANRVSEQYF	TRBV20-1	.	few	TRBJ2-7
TGTGCCAGCAGCTTACGACCCGGGGGTGAGCAGTTCTTC	CASSLRPGGEQFF	TRBV7-2	.	.	TRBJ2-1
TGTGCTAGTGGCCTCACAGATTACAATGAGCAGTTCTTC	CASGLTDYNEQFF	TRBV12-5	.	.	TRBJ2-1
TGTGCCAGCAGAGAGAGTCTGGGGGACACCGGGGAGCTGTTTTTT	CASRESLGDTGELFF	TRBV28	.	.	TRBJ2-2
TGTGCCAGCAGCGTCAGGACAGCCCTGGGCGGCTACACCTTC	CASSVRTALGGYTF	TRBV9	.	.	TRBJ1-2
TGTGCCAGCTCCCCCCGAGGGGAAAAGCCCGCTTTCTTT	CASSPRGEKPAFF	TRBV18	.	.	TRBJ1-1
TGCAGTGCTAGAGATGAAATAGCGGTCCAAGAGACCCAGTACTTC	CSARDEIAVQETQYF	TRBV20-1	.	.	TRBJ2-5
TGTGCCAGCAGCGCCGGACTAGCCCAAGGGGCAGATACGCAGTATTTT	CASSAGLAQGADTQYF	TRBV13	TRBD2	.	TRBJ2-3
TGCAGCGTGGCCGGACAGCACACTGAAGCTTTCTTT	CSVAGQHTEAFF	TRBV29-1	.	.	TRBJ1-1
TGTGCCAGCAGCCCCCGGACTAGCGGATCCGGGGAGCTGTTTTTT	CASSPRTSGSGELFF	TRBV3-1	TRBD2	few	TRBJ2-2
TGTGCCAGCAGCTTGTACACCCAAGCAGATACGCAGTATTTT	CASSLYTQADTQYF	TRBV5-4	.	few	TRBJ2-3
TGTGCCAGCAGTTTCGGGGTGGCAGCCTATGGCTACACCTTC	CASSFGVAAYGYTF	TRBV12-3/TRBV12-4	.	few	TRBJ1-2
TGTGCCAGCAGCCCACGAACAGGGTGGACTGAAGCTTTCTTT	CASSPRTGWTEAFF	TRBV9	.	.	TRBJ1-1
TGTGCCAGCAGTGAGCCCGTCCGGCCCCAGCATTTT	CASSEPVRPQHF	TRBV6-1	.	few	TRBJ1-5
TGTGCCAGCAGTTTGCGGCAAGCATTCGGGGAGCTGTTTTTT	CASSLRQAFGELFF	TRBV12-3/TRBV12-4	.	.	TRBJ2-2
TGTGCCAGCAGGTACCTAGCGGGGGCGAACACCGGGGAGCTGTTTTTT	CASRYLAGANTGELFF	TRBV5-8	TRBD2	few	TRBJ2-2
TGTGCCAGCAGCGTAGCGGGGGAGTTCACAGATACGCAGTATTTT	CASSVAGEFTDTQYF	TRBV7-8	TRBD2	few	TRBJ2-3
TGTGCCAGCAGCGAACCCTTGAGACCAGGGCTAAACACCGGGGAGCTGTTTTTT	CASSEPLRPGLNTGELFF	TRBV9	.	.	TRBJ2-2
TGTGCCAGCAGTTACCTCGGACAGGGGCTGAAGACCCAGTACTTC	CASSYLGQGLKTQYF	TRBV6-5	TRBD1	.	TRBJ2-5
TGTGCCAGCAGCTTGGGAAGGGGGGTTAATCAGCCCCAGCATTTT	CASSLGRGVNQPQHF	TRBV5-6	.	few	TRBJ1-5
TGTGCCATCGCCCAGTCTAGCGGGAGCTTAGATACGCAGTATTTT	CAIAQSSGSLDTQYF	TRBV10-3	TRBD2	few	TRBJ2-3
TGCAGTGCTGCGGGACTAGCGGGAGTTTCCGGGGAGCTGTTTTTT	CSAAGLAGVSGELFF	TRBV20-1	TRBD2	.	TRBJ2-2
TGTGCCAGCAGTTACACGCGAAGGGGGCACAATGAGCAGTTCTTC	CASSYTRRGHNEQFF	TRBV6-2/TRBV6-3	TRBD1	.	TRBJ2-1
TGCAGTGCTAGAGACCCCGACAGCCCCGGGTATAATTCACCCCTCCACTTT	CSARDPDSPGYNSPLHF	TRBV20-1	.	many	TRBJ1-6
TGTGCCAGCAGCCCCAGGAAAGGAAGGAACACCGGGGAGCTGTTTTTT	CASSPRKGRNTGELFF	TRBV7-3	.	many	TRBJ2-2
TGTGCCAGCAGCTTGGGGGGATCTGGAAACACCATATATTTT	CASSLGGSGNTIYF	TRBV7-9	.	many	TRBJ1-3
TGTGCCAGCAGCCCTCGGATAGATTGGGCCAAAAACATTCAGTACTTC	CASSPRIDWAKNIQYF	TRBV3-1	.	few	TRBJ2-4
TGCGCCAGCAGCCAAGAGGGGTCTGGAGCGGGAGATACGCAGTATTTT	CASSQEGSGAGDTQYF	TRBV4-3	.	few	TRBJ2-3
TGTGCCAGCAGCCTCGCGGGAGGGGTGGGCAACGAGCAGTACTTC	CASSLAGGVGNEQYF	TRBV3-1	TRBD2	.	TRBJ2-7
TGCAGCCTGACCGGGGGGGGCACAGATACGCAGTATTTT	CSLTGGGTDTQYF	TRBV29-1	TRBD2	.	TRBJ2-3
TGTGCCAGCAGTCAACAGGGGTATGAGCAGTTCTTC	CASSQQGYEQFF	TRBV27	TRBD1	many	TRBJ2-1
TGTGCCAGCAGTGGTACCACCTCCGGGACACCATTCTACGAGCAGTACTTC	CASSGTTSGTPFYEQYF	TRBV28	.	few	TRBJ2-7
TGTGCCAGCAGTCGCAACCCTGGTACCGGGGAGCTGTTTTTT	CASSRNPGTGELFF	TRBV27	.	few	TRBJ2-2
TGTGCCATCAATAGGGACATTACCTACGAGCAGTACTTC	CAINRDITYEQYF	TRBV10-3	.	.	TRBJ2-7
TGTGCCAGCAGTACATCTACAGGGGGCTGGAACTACGAGCAGTACTTC	CASSTSTGGWNYEQYF	TRBV28	TRBD1	.	TRBJ2-7